A single sample gave rise to the 27 T cell receptor beta chains below, sequenced in a study of blood T cells in healthy people across ages (dated by TCRdb to 2014 to 2015). The library was prepared using 5' RACE. TCRdb lists the instrument as Illumina HiSeq 2500. The second PCR ran for roughly 7 to 12 cycles and used a J-beta primer mix along with a sample-barcoded 5' primer. The public reads were reanalyzed by TCRdb: fastp trimming at Q25, MiXCR alignment, in-frame beta chains only. Each entry is one CDR3 protein sequence, shown with its most common DNA and genes. The sample yields 650,000 or so distinct CDR3 sequences; around 50% were counted once. The ten largest clonotypes hold roughly 14% of the sample. Sample: blood. The receptor set was obtained from a woman older than 75 in good health.

In its sample, this clonotype was seen many times. The chain links TRBV7-3 to TRBJ2-5; tentative D call: TRBD2 (7 bases). The CDR3 covers 14 residues. CDR1 SGHTA and CDR2 FQGTGA come from the germline V gene. V was clipped by 6 bases and J by 2 bases, with 13 bases between them. CDR3 nucleotides: TGTGCCAGCAGGTTGAGCGGGACACAAGAGACCCAGTACTTC. The encoded protein is CASRLSGTQETQYF.

For this clonotype: With a much larger clone just one base away, this may be a read error. J is TRBJ1-6 and V is TRBV9; D is undetermined. V dropped 4 bases and J dropped 8 bases, with 7 bases sitting between them. This CDR3 comprises 12 residues. Germline CDR1 is SGDLS and CDR2 is YYNGEE. CDR3 in amino acids: CASSRHDSPLHF. CDR3 coding DNA: TGTGCCAGCAGCAGACATGATTCACCCCTCCACTTT.

The chain recombines TRBV20-1 with TRBJ2-3; D not certain. Deletions cut 6 bases from V and 5 bases from J, with 9 bases between. CDR1 is DFQATT and CDR2 is SNEGSKA in the germline V gene (reference sequence). The CDR3 consists of 11 residues. The CDR3 DNA sequence: TGCAGTGCCTACTACCTAGATACGCAGTATTTT. Its translation is CSAYYLDTQYF.

CDR3 DNA: TGCGCCAGCAGCCAAGATGGGGAGACAGGGTGGTACAATGAGCAGTACTTC. Protein sequence: CASSQDGETGWYNEQYF. The genes are TRBV4-1 and TRBJ2-1; TRBD1 aligns across 7 bases. TRBJ2-7 matches the DNA end more closely, so the J call is doubtful. The CDR3 runs to 17 residues. CDR1 and CDR2 from the germline V gene are MGHRA and YSYEKL.

This clonotype was detected a few times. A read error may explain this, as a much larger clone is one base away. The CDR3 nucleotides read TGTGCCATCCAAGGAGCTAATGAGCAGTACTTC. Protein product: CAIQGANEQYF. The V gene is TRBV27, the J gene TRBJ2-5; D is unclear. The V end lost 10 bases, the J end lost 11 bases, and 17 bases lay between the germline ends. There are 11 residues in the CDR3. The V gene's germline CDR1 is MNHEY and CDR2 SMNVEV (reference sequence).

The count of this clonotype is one. The chain employs TRBV6-4 and TRBJ2-2; 8 bases fit TRBD1. There are 15 residues in the CDR3. Per the germline V gene, CDR1 is MRHNA and CDR2 is SNTAGT. The J segment lost 3 bases and the V segment lost 6 bases, leaving 6 bases of the junction unmatched. The CDR3, as DNA: TGTGCCAGCAGATCGACAGGGGCCGACACCGGGGAGCTGTTTTTT. As protein: CASRSTGADTGELFF.

There are many counts of this clonotype. The CDR3 is CASSLAADTQYF. Here the CDR3 DNA reads TGCGCCAGCAGCTTGGCCGCAGATACGCAGTATTTT. The V and J genes are TRBV5-1 and TRBJ2-3; D is unresolved. With 0 bases removed from V and 4 bases from J, the gap between germline ends came to 3 bases. There are 12 residues in the CDR3. CDR1 SGHRS and CDR2 YFSETQ come from the germline V gene. The entire variable domain, with the rest obtained from reference TRBV5-1 and TRBJ2-3, is as follows: KAGVTQTPRYLIKTRGQQVTLSCSPISGHRSVSWYQQTPGQGLQFLFEYFSETQRNKGNFPGRFSGRQFSNSRSEMNVSTLELGDSALYLCASSLAADTQYFGPGTRLTVL.

At least ten counts were recorded for this clonotype. This chain joins TRBV4-1 and TRBJ2-2; D might be TRBD1 (6 bases). The CDR3 length is 17 residues. V was cut by 0 bases and J by 4 bases, with 15 bases left in between. From germline, CDR1 is MGHRA and CDR2 YSYEKL. The CDR3 here is CASSQDGGRPSTGELFF. As DNA, the CDR3 is TGCGCCAGCAGCCAAGATGGGGGCAGGCCCTCCACCGGGGAGCTGTTTTTT.

The chain carries TRBV28 and TRBJ1-2; TRBD1 matches 10 bases. CDR1 and CDR2 from the germline V gene are MDHEN and SYDVKM. Trimming took 5 bases from V and 6 from J; bases not matched to a gene: 3. The CDR3 length is 13 residues. CDR3 in DNA: TGTGCCAGCAGTGCCGACAGGGGGCATGGCTACACCTTC. This encodes CASSADRGHGYTF.

About this clonotype itself: A read error may be the cause here, since a much bigger clone is one base away. This chain uses TRBV20-1 with TRBJ1-1; no clear D gene. The CDR3 loop spans 11 amino acids. From germline, CDR1 is DFQATT and CDR2 SNEGSKA (reference sequence). DNA for the CDR3: TGCAGGGCTAGAGGGAACACTGAAGCTTTCTTT. As protein: CRARGNTEAFF.

The rearrangement links TRBV20-1 to TRBJ2-3, with D perhaps matching TRBD1 (6 bases). The CDR3 sequence is 16 residues long. Trimming took off 6 bases at V and 2 bases at J, with 21 bases between the two ends. The germline V gene encodes CDR1 DFQATT and CDR2 SNEGSKA (reference sequence). This CDR3 reads CSAMVRLQGYTDTQYF. As DNA, the CDR3 is TGCAGTGCCATGGTTCGGCTACAGGGATACACAGATACGCAGTATTTT.

Ten or more counts support this clonotype. The chain has TRBV7-3 and TRBJ2-3; D unclear. Trimming shortened V by 2 bases and J by 8 bases, and 8 bases separated the two germline ends. Germline loops: CDR1 SGHTA, CDR2 FQGTGA. CDR3 length equals 12 residues. The CDR3 reads CASSLSPGTQYF. CDR3 coding DNA: TGTGCCAGCAGCTTATCCCCTGGTACGCAGTATTTT.

About this clonotype itself: A read error may be the cause here, since a much bigger clone is one base away. The rearrangement joins TRBV12-3 or TRBV12-4 to TRBJ1-2; D may be TRBD1 (6 bases). The CDR3 sequence is 15 residues long. V shed 2 bases and J shed 6 bases, with 16 bases lying between them. The CDR3 DNA sequence: TGTGCCAGCAGTTTACGGGGAACAGGGAATAATGGCTACACCTTC. This gives the protein CASSLRGTGNNGYTF.

This clonotype was observed a handful of times. The V call is TRBV5-1, the J call TRBJ2-1; no firm D call. CDR1 and CDR2 (germline): SGHRS, YFSETQ. With 2 bases removed from V and 5 bases from J, the gap between germline ends came to 8 bases. This CDR3 contains 13 residues. The CDR3 nucleotides read TGCGCCAGCAGCTTAAGTCATAACAATGAGCAGTTCTTC. Encoded protein: CASSLSHNNEQFF.

The J gene is TRBJ1-5, the V gene TRBV2; D is uncertain. The CDR3 extends over 12 amino acids. The germline CDR1 and CDR2 sequences are SNHLY and FYNNEI. The V end was cut by 8 bases, the J end by 8 bases, with 13 bases between. Here the CDR3 reads CASGPDGEPQHF. The DNA of the CDR3 is TGTGCCAGCGGGCCCGACGGTGAGCCCCAGCATTTT.

This clonotype was seen repeatedly, ten times or more. The rearrangement links TRBV7-2 to TRBJ1-6; perhaps TRBD1 as D (5 bases). The V and J ends lost 1 base and 10 bases respectively, with 11 bases between them. The CDR3 has 14 residues. The germline V gene has CDR1 SGHTA and CDR2 FQGNSA. The CDR3 protein is CASSLGGASSPLHF. DNA for the CDR3: TGTGCCAGCAGCTTAGGAGGGGCAAGCTCACCCCTCCACTTT. Variable domain in full (rest from reference TRBV7-2 and TRBJ1-6): GAGVSQSPSNKVTEKGKDVELRCDPISGHTALYWYRQSLGQGLEFLIYFQGNSAPDKSGLPSDRFSAERTGGSVSTLTIQRTQQEDSAVYLCASSLGGASSPLHFGNGTRLTVT.

The chain links TRBV25-1 to TRBJ2-4, with D perhaps assigned TRBD1 or TRBD2 (5 bases each). Trimming left V 3 bases short and J 0 bases short, with 12 bases between. The V gene's germline CDR1 is MGHDK and CDR2 SYGVNS. The CDR3 is 16 residues long. The CDR3 bases are TGTGCCAGCAGTGAGGGGACGGATATAGCCAAAAACATTCAGTACTTC. Translating it yields CASSEGTDIAKNIQYF. Looking up the rest from reference TRBV25-1 and TRBJ2-4 gives the full variable domain: EADIYQTPRYLVIGTGKKITLECSQTMGHDKMYWYQQDPGMELHLIHYSYGVNSTEKGDLSSESTVSRIRTEHFPLTLESARPSHTSQYLCASSEGTDIAKNIQYFGAGTRLSVL.

This clonotype has at least ten counts. The J gene is TRBJ2-1, the V gene TRBV7-3, with a tentative D call TRBD2 (5 bases). The CDR3 runs to 13 residues. Germline CDR1 is SGHTA and CDR2 is FQGTGA. The V gene lost 4 bases and the J gene lost 10 bases, with 14 bases spanning the gap. The CDR3 nucleotides read TGTGCCAGCAGCTCTCAACGTGAGGGAGAGCAGTTCTTC. Residues: CASSSQREGEQFF.

This clonotype turned up a few times. The chain links TRBV24-1 to TRBJ2-2; D is unresolved. V shed 2 bases and J shed 4 bases, with 7 bases lying between them. Germline V CDR1 and CDR2: KGHDR, SFDVKD. The CDR3 length is 14 residues. This CDR3 reads CATSDYASTGELFF. In nucleotides, the CDR3 is TGTGCCACCAGTGATTACGCATCCACCGGGGAGCTGTTTTTT.

This clonotype was detected ten times or more. The chain combines TRBV6-1 with TRBJ2-3, with TRBD2 as a possible D gene (5 bases). Germline V gene lookup returns CDR1 MNHNS and CDR2 SASEGT. This CDR3 is built from 14 residues. The V gene lost 6 bases and the J gene lost 4 bases, with 14 bases spanning the gap. The CDR3 is CASRPGSGADTQYF. The CDR3 DNA is TGTGCCAGCAGGCCGGGATCTGGGGCAGATACGCAGTATTTT.

The table lists this clonotype with many counts. The rearrangement uses TRBV7-2 and TRBJ2-7; D gene uncertain. This CDR3 contains 13 residues. Germline values: CDR1 SGHTA, CDR2 FQGNSA. V was shortened by 6 bases and J by 0 bases, with 9 bases between the two germline ends. For the CDR3, the DNA is TGTGCCAGCAGTCGGCAGGACTCCTACGAGCAGTACTTC. Its protein product is CASSRQDSYEQYF.

This clonotype was counted a single time. Given a much more abundant clone one base away, this may be a read error. The chain has TRBV7-3 and TRBJ2-1; 8 bases are a match to TRBD2. The germline gives CDR1 SGHTA, CDR2 FQGTGA. The CDR3 contains 18 residues. V lost 2 bases, J lost 0 bases, and 9 bases stayed unmatched. CDR3: CASSLPGGAKSSYNEQFF. The CDR3 DNA reads as TGTGCCAGCAGCTTACCGGGAGGGGCCAAGAGCTCCTACAATGAGCAGTTCTTC.

The chain recombines TRBV20-1 with TRBJ2-1, with a possible D match to TRBD1 (6 bases). The DNA end lines up better with TRBJ2-7; the J call may be wrong. Germline-derived CDR1 and CDR2 are DFQATT and SNEGSKA (reference sequence). There are 16 residues in the CDR3. The DNA of the CDR3 is TGCAGTGCTAGAGATGGGGGCCGCGGTGCCTACAATGAGCAGTACTTC. Translated: CSARDGGRGAYNEQYF.

This chain uses TRBV5-1 with TRBJ1-1; D not certain. Germline loops: CDR1 SGHRS, CDR2 YFSETQ. The CDR3 has 14 residues. V lost 2 bases and J 0 bases, leaving 8 bases between the germline ends. The CDR3 loop is CASSLRSLNTEAFF. The CDR3 coding sequence is TGCGCCAGCAGCTTAAGGTCCCTGAACACTGAAGCTTTCTTT.

The rearrangement joins TRBV28 to TRBJ2-6; TRBD1 aligns across 8 bases. Germline lookup yields CDR1 MDHEN and CDR2 SYDVKM. V trimming: 5 bases; J trimming: 2 bases; junction bases outside the gene matches: 2. There are 15 residues in the CDR3. CDR3 bases: TGTGCCAGCAGTACCAGGGGGCCTGGGGCCAACGTCCTGACTTTC. Translated, it gives CASSTRGPGANVLTF.

J is TRBJ2-7 and V is TRBV5-6; 8 bases match TRBD1. V was clipped by 2 bases and J by 6 bases; unmatched bases: 13. This CDR3 region has 16 residues. CDR1 is SGHDT and CDR2 is YYEEEE in the germline V gene. In DNA, the CDR3 is TGTGCCAGCAGCTTCGTGTTTGGACAGGGTAATGGCGAGCAGTACTTC. Protein product: CASSFVFGQGNGEQYF.

This clonotype was seen more than once but under ten times. It may be a read error: a sequence one base away is much more abundant. The chain has TRBV29-1 and TRBJ2-1; D not certain. The CDR3 runs 13 residues. Germline loops: CDR1 SQVTM, CDR2 ANQGSEA. With 3 bases removed from V and 1 base from J, the gap between germline ends came to 7 bases. The CDR3 DNA reads as TGCAGCGTTGACAGGATTTCCTACAATGAGCAGTTCTTC. It is translated as CSVDRISYNEQFF.